This T cell receptor beta chain was obtained from a study of blood T cell repertoires in COVID-19 (dated by TCRdb to the early 2020s). For context, the study as a whole: Samples from collaborators originated in the United States, Italy and Spain and spanned both the acute and convalescent phases of COVID-19. The material from the prospective study consisted of cDNA or gDNA derived from T cells, B-cell-depleted T cells, or PBMCs. Where HLA class I and class II types were available, the types were taken from metadata supplied by the sample provider, not from assay-based typing. Samples were obtained from the ongoing ImmuneRACE study (first 160 participants) and from 1,200 or so subjects provided by 6 global collaborators. The dataset comprised deeply sampled blood TCRbeta repertoires from subjects exposed to, actively infected with, or recovered from COVID-19. The repertoires were released in a freely available public database meant as a resource for research on the immune response to SARS-CoV-2. Nearly every sample came with metadata listing a de-identified subject ID, COVID-19 status, age in years and sex. Study-level results and caveats: Clinical and demographic metadata were provided uncurated, with the amount varying by source and participant.

Whole blood was collected in K2EDTA tubes by collaborating institutions according to the institutions' own protocols. For TCRbeta analysis, collaborator samples were shipped as frozen whole blood, as isolated PBMCs, or as DNA extracted from either sample type. The immunoSEQ Assay, a bias-controlled multiplex PCR, was used to amplify TCRbeta CDR3 regions from genomic DNA. The source study handled its data this way. Nucleated cell counts per sample were estimated from amplification of reference gene primers within the assay. To quantify the absolute abundance of each unique TCRbeta CDR3 rearrangement, sequence reads were collapsed and filtered. For each sample, productive Simpson clonality was calculated as the square root of Simpson's diversity index over productive rearrangements. Here the immuneACCESS table is served through TCRdb, limited to in-frame sequences with V and J called. Missing clones are a known gap in these copies; in checked studies unresolved V genes cover under half, and the rest lacks a known reason. Clone size and the V and J calls come from that table; the DNA yielded D and trimming. The sample has 110,000 to 150,000 clones on record, 70% to 85% of them singletons. The top ten clones comprise roughly 10% of the sample.

Concerning this clone itself: Its target antigen remains unknown. It has no much larger one-base neighbor in the sample; base qualities were not kept. This specimen includes other DNA sequences encoding the same CDR3.

Sequenced input: peripheral blood. This clonotype originated in a man aged 60 to 75 with active or convalescent COVID-19.

DNA sequence: TGTGCCAGCAGCCAAACAGGCACCGGGGAGCTGTTTTTT. It encodes CASSQTGTGELFF. This sequence uses TRBV7-9 and TRBJ2-2; the D gene is perhaps TRBD1, from 5 matching bases. V and J lose 5 bases and 4 bases, and a span of 8 bases separates them. The CDR3 sequence holds 13 residues, the cysteine and phenylalanine included. Only the CDR3 DNA is retained, 39 bases long and in frame from the first base. Per the germline V gene (reference sequence), SEHNR is the CDR1 and FQNEAQ is the CDR2.